A single sample gave rise to the 27 T cell receptor beta chains below, sequenced in a study of blood T cell repertoires in COVID-19. Data came from immunoSEQ multiplex PCR; TCRdb stores just in-frame clones and leaves some out. Of roughly 240,000 clones detected, around 85% appear once; the ten largest clones hold 9.1%. Sequencing was performed on PBMCs or T cells enriched from blood (not recorded which). The receptors were sampled from a woman aged 50 to 60 with acute COVID-19.

On this clone itself: This may be a read error: a much more frequent sequence differs by one nucleotide. The chain combines TRBV12-3 or TRBV12-4 with TRBJ1-5; D gene unclear. Trimming took 6 bases from V and 0 from J, leaving 6 bases between them. The CDR3 totals 13 residues. CDR3 sequence (DNA): TGTGCCAGCAGCACTAATAGCAATCAGCCCCAGCATTTT. Translated, it gives CASSTNSNQPQHF.

The V call is TRBV7-9, the J call TRBJ1-3; a weak D match, TRBD1 (6 bases). Germline CDR1 reads SEHNR; CDR2 reads FQNEAQ (reference sequence). The ends were cut back, 5 bases at V and 2 bases at J, with 10 bases in the middle. The CDR3 contains 14 residues. CDR3 coding DNA: TGTGCCAGCAGCCAAAACAGGGCTGGAAACACCATATATTTT. It codes for CASSQNRAGNTIYF. The variable domain in full, with the rest retrieved from reference TRBV7-9 and TRBJ1-3, is DTGVSQNPRHKITKRGQNVTFRCDPISEHNRLYWYRQTLGQGPEFLTYFQNEAQLEKSRLLSDRFSAERPKGSFSTLEIQRTEQGDSAMYLCASSQNRAGNTIYFGEGSWLTVV.

This rearrangement joins TRBV6-5 to TRBJ1-2; TRBD1 matches 8 bases. Germline V gene data show CDR1 as MNHEY and CDR2 as SVGAGI. J lost 7 bases, V lost 6 bases, and 13 bases had no gene match. The CDR3 consists of 15 residues. CDR3 sequence: CASRPMIGQGAGYTF. The CDR3 nucleotides are TGTGCCAGCAGGCCGATGATTGGGCAGGGGGCTGGCTACACCTTC.

This chain connects TRBV6-5 to TRBJ1-2; tentative D call: TRBD1 (6 bases). The germline V and J ends were trimmed by 4 bases and 4 bases, with 13 bases remaining between them. From germline, CDR1 is MNHEY and CDR2 SVGAGI. The CDR3 covers 14 residues. The DNA of the CDR3 is TGTGCCAGCAGTTTACAGGGCCAACTCTATGGCTACACCTTC. This sequence encodes CASSLQGQLYGYTF.

DNA of the CDR3: TGTGCCAGCAGCTTAAGCGGACAGGGGCACTACGAGCAGTACTTC. Amino acid sequence: CASSLSGQGHYEQYF. The chain carries TRBV7-2 and TRBJ2-7, with 9 bases aligning to TRBD1. The CDR3 has 15 residues. V lost 2 bases and J lost 3; bases outside the gene matches: 5. Germline V gene sequence: CDR1 SGHTA, CDR2 FQGNSA.

The chain joins TRBV19 to TRBJ1-2; 7 nucleotides line up with TRBD1. Germline assignment: CDR1 LNHDA and CDR2 SQIVND (reference sequence). V lost 10 bases to trimming and J lost 4 bases; unmatched junction nucleotides: 12. The CDR3 length is 14 residues. CDR3 in amino acids: CATTSREGAYGYTF. In DNA, the CDR3 is TGTGCCACCACATCGCGAGAGGGGGCCTATGGCTACACCTTC.

This clone was seen just once. This chain's CDR3 is CAISDSLNYGYTF. CDR3 nucleotides: TGTGCCATCAGTGACAGTCTGAACTATGGCTACACCTTC. The chain joins TRBV10-3 to TRBJ1-2, with no clear D. Trimming took 3 bases from V and 2 from J, leaving 7 bases between them. CDR1 ENHRY and CDR2 SYGVKD come from the germline V gene. The CDR3 length is 13 residues.

This chain joins TRBV18 and TRBJ1-2; TRBD1 matches at 7 bases. The CDR3 is 16 residues long. V lost 4 bases to trimming and J lost 5 bases; unmatched junction nucleotides: 13. Germline lookup yields CDR1 KGHSH and CDR2 LQKENI. The CDR3 region has the DNA TGTGCCAGCTCACTCCGACGCGGACAGGACTCATATGGCTACACCTTC. Its translation is CASSLRRGQDSYGYTF.

The rearrangement uses TRBV30 and TRBJ2-7; tentatively, D is TRBD2 (5 bases). Looked up from germline, CDR1 is GTSNPN and CDR2 is SVGIG (reference sequence). The CDR3 is made up of 11 amino acids. The germline V and J ends were trimmed by 4 bases and 5 bases, with 9 bases remaining between them. CDR3 amino acids: CAWTWRNEQYF. The DNA of the CDR3 is TGTGCCTGGACCTGGAGGAACGAGCAGTACTTC. Full variable domain (remainder filled in from reference TRBV30 and TRBJ2-7): SQTIHQWPATLVQPVGSPLSLECTVEGTSNPNLYWYRQAAGRGLQLLFYSVGIGQISSEVPQNLSASRPQDRQFILSSKKLLLSDSGFYLCAWTWRNEQYFGPGTRLTVT.

This clone was seen a single time. V gene TRBV18 combines with J gene TRBJ2-7, with 8 bases aligning to TRBD2. The V segment lost 4 bases and the J segment 0 bases; nucleotides outside the gene matches: 11. The germline CDR1 and CDR2 sequences are KGHSH and LQKENI. This CDR3 spans 17 amino acids. CDR3: CASSHGSSGASSYEQYF. CDR3 nucleotide sequence: TGTGCCAGCTCACACGGGAGTAGCGGGGCCAGCTCCTACGAGCAGTACTTC.

The chain couples TRBV30 to TRBJ1-5; D gene uncertain. The germline gives CDR1 GTSNPN, CDR2 SVGIG (reference sequence). The CDR3 sequence is 15 residues long. V shed 0 bases and J shed 3 bases, with 12 bases lying between them. CDR3 nucleotides: TGTGCCTGGAGTGTAGGAGGTCTTGCCAATCAGCCCCAGCATTTT. Translation: CAWSVGGLANQPQHF.

The CDR3 DNA reads TGTGCCAGCAGCCCTCGGGAAACGGGGACCCAGTACTTC. This translates into CASSPRETGTQYF. This chain connects TRBV7-2 to TRBJ2-5; a possible D gene is TRBD2 (5 bases). V was shortened by 5 bases and J by 7 bases, with 14 bases between the two germline ends. Germline-derived CDR1 and CDR2 are SGHTA and FQGNSA. This CDR3 comprises 13 residues.

The J gene is TRBJ2-5, the V gene TRBV10-2; no definite D call. Germline assignment: CDR1 WSHSY and CDR2 SAAADI. CDR3 length: 12 amino acids. Trimming removed 4 bases from V and 5 bases from J, with 8 bases in between. Here the CDR3 DNA reads TGCGCCAGCAGTGTGACTGGGGAGACCCAGTACTTC. This encodes CASSVTGETQYF.

The rearrangement joins TRBV18 to TRBJ2-7; D perhaps matches TRBD1 (5 bases). Germline lookup yields CDR1 KGHSH and CDR2 LQKENI. Trimming removed 5 bases from V and 2 bases from J, with 13 bases in between. The CDR3 extends over 14 amino acids. The CDR3 here is CASSTSDRTYEQYF. The CDR3 DNA is TGTGCCAGCTCAACATCCGACAGAACCTACGAGCAGTACTTC.

This sequence joins TRBV20-1 and TRBJ1-3; no reliable D call. The CDR3 extends over 11 amino acids. Germline-derived CDR1 and CDR2 are DFQATT and SNEGSKA (reference sequence). Trimming cost V 6 bases and J 3 bases, with 6 bases left between them. The CDR3 sequence: CSAPRGNTIYF. The CDR3 DNA reads TGCAGTGCCCCTCGTGGAAACACCATATATTTT.

The J gene is TRBJ2-1, the V gene TRBV7-9, with D perhaps TRBD2 (5 bases). The germline V gene has CDR1 SEHNR and CDR2 FQNEAQ (reference sequence). This CDR3 spans 12 amino acids. Between the trimmed V and J ends, which lost 2 bases and 9 bases, there was a span of 8 bases. The CDR3 reads CASSLSGSEQFF. In DNA, the CDR3 is TGTGCCAGCAGCTTATCGGGGAGTGAGCAGTTCTTC.

The chain is built from TRBV4-3 and TRBJ2-3; 9 bases match TRBD2. From germline, CDR1 is LGHNA and CDR2 YSLEER. This CDR3 has 16 residues. J lost 4 bases, V lost 0 bases, and 5 bases had no gene match. CDR3 loop: CASSQEASGVADTQYF. The CDR3 DNA reads TGCGCCAGCAGCCAAGAGGCTAGCGGGGTCGCAGATACGCAGTATTTT.

In its sample, this clone was seen a few times. This chain uses TRBV19 with TRBJ2-5; possibly TRBD1 for D (6 bases). The CDR3 loop spans 15 amino acids. V shed 1 base and J shed 2 bases, with 11 bases lying between them. Germline V CDR1 and CDR2: LNHDA, SQIVND (reference sequence). CDR3 DNA sequence: TGTGCCAGTAGTATAGTTGGGGGCGGGCAAGAGACCCAGTACTTC. Translating gives CASSIVGGGQETQYF.

The chain joins TRBV3-1 (or the pseudogene TRBV3-2) to TRBJ1-1, with a weak D call TRBD1 (6 bases). The germline V gene has CDR1 LGHDT and CDR2 YNNKEL (reference sequence). The CDR3 is 18 residues long. V was pared by 1 base and J by 0 bases, with 18 bases between. Here the CDR3 reads CASSQAGTPTRMNTEAFF. The CDR3 region has the DNA TGTGCCAGCAGCCAAGCCGGGACACCCACACGGATGAACACTGAAGCTTTCTTT.

The count of this clone is one. CDR3 loop: CASSSLGQDSEKLFF. The CDR3 nucleotides are TGTGCCAGCAGCTCCCTAGGACAGGACAGTGAAAAACTGTTTTTT. The V call is TRBV13, the J call TRBJ1-4, with 7 bases identical to TRBD1. This CDR3 region has 15 residues. Germline-derived CDR1 and CDR2 are PRHDT and FYEKMQ (reference sequence). J gave up 7 bases and V 4 bases, and 9 bases lay outside the gene matches.

The chain has TRBV5-1 and TRBJ1-2; 8 bases align to TRBD1. V dropped 4 bases and J dropped 6; count of bases not matched to a gene: 14. Germline V CDR1 and CDR2: SGHRS, YFSETQ. CDR3 length: 16 amino acids. As DNA, the CDR3 is TGCGCCAGCAGCCCAGGGGGCGCATTTTTAAACGATGGCTACACCTTC. Its translation is CASSPGGAFLNDGYTF.

The chain carries TRBV28 and TRBJ1-5, with a weak D call TRBD1 (5 bases). This CDR3 is 15 amino acids long. Germline V gene sequence: CDR1 MDHEN, CDR2 SYDVKM. With 5 bases removed from V and 7 bases from J, the gap between germline ends came to 18 bases. The CDR3 DNA reads TGTGCCAGCAGTGGCGGGGCGGTGGAGGACCAGCCCCAGCATTTT. It translates to CASSGGAVEDQPQHF.

DNA of the CDR3: TGTGCCAGCAGCTTAGTCGGTGCAGGGGGCTCCTACGAGCAGTACTTC. Amino acid sequence: CASSLVGAGGSYEQYF. The rearrangement uses TRBV7-6 and TRBJ2-7; 7 bases are shared with TRBD1. Per the germline V gene, CDR1 is SGHVS and CDR2 is FNYEAQ. This CDR3 has 16 amino acids. Losses at the gene ends were 1 base for V and 0 bases for J; bases not matched to a gene: 6.

The J gene is TRBJ1-2, the V gene TRBV18; no clear D gene. Per the germline V gene, CDR1 is KGHSH and CDR2 is LQKENI. The CDR3 has 14 amino acids. Trimming took 6 bases from V and 1 from J, leaving 12 bases between them. The CDR3 region has the DNA TGTGCCAGCTCCGCGGAGGGATTTAACTATGGCTACACCTTC. It codes for CASSAEGFNYGYTF. Together with reference TRBV18 and TRBJ1-2, the CDR3 gives the full variable domain: NAGVMQNPRHLVRRRGQEARLRCSPMKGHSHVYWYRQLPEEGLKFMVYLQKENIIDESGMPKERFSAEFPKEGPSILRIQQVVRGDSAAYFCASSAEGFNYGYTFGSGTRLTVV.

V is TRBV7-8 and J is TRBJ1-2; D is uncertain. This CDR3 is 18 amino acids long. CDR1 and CDR2 from the germline V gene are SGHVS and FQNEAQ. V was pared by 1 base and J by 4 bases, with 22 bases between. The CDR3 bases are TGTGCCAGCAGCTTAGGTGATAGGAGGGATTGGGGTGCCTATGGCTACACCTTC. The encoded protein is CASSLGDRRDWGAYGYTF.

CDR3 nucleotide sequence: TGCGCCAGCAGCCCCCGGGACAGGGACACCGGGGAGCTGTTTTTT. Its protein is CASSPRDRDTGELFF. The J gene is TRBJ2-2, the V gene TRBV4-1; 9 bases are shared with TRBD1. The J segment lost 3 bases and the V segment lost 4 bases, leaving 3 bases of the junction unmatched. The CDR3 length is 15 residues. Germline V CDR1 and CDR2: MGHRA, YSYEKL.

The chain couples TRBV6-5 to TRBJ1-5; 7 bases match TRBD1. Unmatched junction bases numbered 2, after V lost 7 bases and J lost 2 bases. The germline gives CDR1 MNHEY, CDR2 SVGAGI. The CDR3 is made up of 13 amino acids. The CDR3 nucleotides are TGTGCCAGCAATGGACAGGGCAATCAGCCCCAGCATTTT. This translates into CASNGQGNQPQHF.